The rows below give T cell receptor beta chains drawn from one sample of a study of T cell repertoires in cytomegalovirus infection. TCRdb independently ran MiXCR on the reads; one entry per CDR3 protein. The sample has some 920,000 distinct CDR3 sequences, about 33% seen once; the top ten hold 13%. What these receptors recognize is not known. The source material was cultured CD8+ T cells from PBMCs, sampled from culture after CMV antigen stimulation. These receptors were obtained from a human donor in good health (CMV status not recorded). Some clones in this sample may be carry-over from other donors' samples. CDR3s include the opening cysteine and the closing phenylalanine or tryptophan.

v_call: TRBV2
j_call: TRBJ1-5
cdr3_aa: CASSGGVGNQPQHF

v_call: TRBV10-3
j_call: TRBJ2-2
cdr3_aa: CAISESGTGRELFF

v_call: TRBV27
j_call: TRBJ1-1
cdr3_aa: CASSLSTGTYTEAFF

v_call: TRBV6-5
j_call: TRBJ2-3
cdr3_aa: CASGPTSARDTQYF

v_call: TRBV29-1
j_call: TRBJ1-1
cdr3_aa: CTLRLSEAFF

v_call: TRBV10-3
j_call: TRBJ2-3
cdr3_aa: CAIDGTGDEDTQYF

v_call: TRBV12-3/TRBV12-4
j_call: TRBJ1-6
cdr3_aa: CASSFAGQRLNSPLHF

v_call: TRBV2
j_call: TRBJ2-5
cdr3_aa: CARGGDIGETQYF

v_call: TRBV29-1
j_call: TRBJ1-2
cdr3_aa: CSVGERTDRRGYTF

v_call: TRBV6-1
j_call: TRBJ2-1
cdr3_aa: CASSPWRGGKNEQFF

v_call: TRBV7-9
j_call: TRBJ2-3
cdr3_aa: CASSLVGGGITDTQYF

v_call: TRBV5-4
j_call: TRBJ1-5
cdr3_aa: CASSSEDNQPQHF

v_call: TRBV12-3/TRBV12-4
j_call: TRBJ1-1
cdr3_aa: CASSFRQGLEAFF

v_call: TRBV19
j_call: TRBJ1-5
cdr3_aa: CASSSLGGESNQPQHF

v_call: TRBV12-3/TRBV12-4
j_call: TRBJ1-4
cdr3_aa: CASSFKTQTNEKLFF

v_call: TRBV7-9
j_call: TRBJ1-5
cdr3_aa: CASSLTGPGNQPQHF

v_call: TRBV6-2/TRBV6-3
j_call: TRBJ2-1
cdr3_aa: CASSYPPFDNEQFF

v_call: TRBV7-6
j_call: TRBJ1-1
cdr3_aa: CASSYSKGVLNTEAFF

v_call: TRBV7-9
j_call: TRBJ2-1
cdr3_aa: CASPLGGRMNEQFF

v_call: TRBV10-3
j_call: TRBJ2-5
cdr3_aa: CAISETREETQYF

v_call: TRBV6-2/TRBV6-3
j_call: TRBJ2-2
cdr3_aa: CASSLPWDTGELFF

v_call: TRBV5-1
j_call: TRBJ2-1
cdr3_aa: CASKEAETDEQFF

v_call: TRBV6-5
j_call: TRBJ2-3
cdr3_aa: CASSYWPSGGTSTDTQYF

v_call: TRBV23-1
j_call: TRBJ1-1
cdr3_aa: CASSQLGPKVTEAFF

v_call: TRBV6-6
j_call: TRBJ1-4
cdr3_aa: CASSYSAGGVEKLFF

v_call: TRBV4-1
j_call: TRBJ2-2
cdr3_aa: CASSQGQGVPTGELFF

v_call: TRBV6-2/TRBV6-3
j_call: TRBJ2-2
cdr3_aa: CASRRAAHGNTGELFF

v_call: TRBV12-3/TRBV12-4
j_call: TRBJ1-1
cdr3_aa: CASSPAGGARNTEAFF

v_call: TRBV3-1
j_call: TRBJ2-7
cdr3_aa: CASSQGQTGVYEQYF

v_call: TRBV29-1
j_call: TRBJ1-5
cdr3_aa: CSVSTGYNQPQHF

v_call: TRBV12-3/TRBV12-4
j_call: TRBJ1-2
cdr3_aa: CASSLIGGGAAGYTF

v_call: TRBV7-2
j_call: TRBJ2-1
cdr3_aa: CASSTPSGYSYNEQFF

v_call: TRBV4-3
j_call: TRBJ1-2
cdr3_aa: CASSQDIGQTYGYTF

v_call: TRBV28
j_call: TRBJ1-1
cdr3_aa: CASGGASTRRNTEAFF

v_call: TRBV19
j_call: TRBJ2-1
cdr3_aa: CASTIGPAGYNEQFF

v_call: TRBV27
j_call: TRBJ2-1
cdr3_aa: CASSSTGFFYNEQFF

v_call: TRBV6-8
j_call: TRBJ1-2
cdr3_aa: CASSYSDRALLYGYTF

v_call: TRBV12-5
j_call: TRBJ2-7
cdr3_aa: CASGLVGLAVMEEQYF

v_call: TRBV6-5
j_call: TRBJ2-3
cdr3_aa: CATSPPRTGFLDTQYF

v_call: TRBV7-2
j_call: TRBJ2-2
cdr3_aa: CASSIGPLGGPNGELFF

v_call: TRBV20-1
j_call: TRBJ2-7
cdr3_aa: CSARDAGVLAGPYEQYF

v_call: TRBV19
j_call: TRBJ1-1
cdr3_aa: CASTRPAATEAFF

v_call: TRBV6-5
j_call: TRBJ2-1
cdr3_aa: CASSYSTSGGFFF

v_call: TRBV6-5
j_call: TRBJ2-2
cdr3_aa: CASSYSTVGLAGATGELFF